The TCR beta chain under discussion was sequenced for a study of control samples from healthy donors and cancer patients. Libraries were prepared by immunoSEQ multiplex PCR; TCRdb keeps only in-frame clonotypes and omits some of them. The table shows some 96,000 clones, with over 90% occurring only once. The CDR3 totals 14 residues. Germline loops: CDR1 SNHLY, CDR2 FYNNEI. V was shortened by 6 bases and J by 0 bases, with 9 bases between the two germline ends. This clonotype was obtained from a man between 18 and 35 years old in good health. The chain employs TRBV2 and TRBJ1-3; D ambiguous. The material sequenced was blood. The CDR3 reads CASRDDNSGNTIYF. DNA for the CDR3: TGTGCCAGCAGGGACGACAACTCTGGAAACACCATATATTTT. Looking up the rest from reference TRBV2 and TRBJ1-3 gives the full variable domain: EPEVTQTPSHQVTQMGQEVILRCVPISNHLYFYWYRQILGQKVEFLVSFYNNEISEKSEIFDDQFSVERPDGSNFTLKIRSTKLEDSAMYFCASRDDNSGNTIYFGEGSWLTVV.